This is a list of T cell receptor beta chains from one sample in a study of CD8+ T cells in alopecia areata. The protocol was immunoSEQ multiplex PCR, while the TCRdb copy is restricted to in-frame clones and leaves out a portion. The sample contains about 64,000 clones, about 44% of which appear only once. The sequenced sample was NKG2D-low CD8+ T cells sorted from blood. These TCRs come from a human donor with alopecia areata. Each CDR3 is given with its conserved first and last residue. The order of the fields is V gene, D gene, clone size, J gene, CDR3 DNA, CDR3 protein. The D gene is left open where the match is weak. Size values are once, few and many counts, or a class for expanded clones, and some rows have none.

TRBV4-1	TRBD1	few	TRBJ2-5	TGCGCCAGCAGCCAAGGGGACAGGGATCGGGAGACCCAGTACTTC	CASSQGDRDRETQYF
TRBV29-1	-	few	TRBJ2-5	TGCAGCGTTCTCCAGGACTTCCAAGAGACCCAGTACTTC	CSVLQDFQETQYF
TRBV7-9	TRBD1	few	TRBJ1-2	TGTGCCAGCAGCTTAGTAGATCGGGACAGGGATGGCTACACCTTC	CASSLVDRDRDGYTF
TRBV29-1	-	-	TRBJ1-1	TGCAGCGTTGTGCCCAGTGGAACTGAAGCCTTCTTT	CSVVPSGTEAFF
TRBV7-9	-	-	TRBJ2-3	TGTGCCAGCAGCCCTATCACACGGAAAGTCACAGATACGCAGTATTTT	CASSPITRKVTDTQYF
TRBV29-1	-	few	TRBJ2-1	TGCAGCGCGGCTGTGGTGGCGGCAAGCTCCTACAATGAGCAGTTCTTC	CSAAVVAASSYNEQFF
TRBV13	TRBD2	-	TRBJ2-5	TGTGCCAGCAGCCCGGGGGGGCCGTTCTTCGGAGAGACCCAGTACTTC	CASSPGGPFFGETQYF
TRBV2	TRBD1	-	TRBJ2-7	TGTGCCAGCAGCGAGGACAGGGGTCCGGGAGAGCAGTACTTC	CASSEDRGPGEQYF
TRBV29-1	-	-	TRBJ2-1	TGCAGCGTTGAGTACCGAAATGAGCAGTTCTTC	CSVEYRNEQFF
TRBV20-1	-	-	TRBJ1-2	TGCAGTGCTTCCCCCGGCTATGGCTACACCTTC	CSASPGYGYTF
TRBV29-1	-	-	TRBJ1-1	TGCAGCGTTCCTGCGAACACTGAAGCTTTCTTT	CSVPANTEAFF
TRBV7-8	TRBD2	-	TRBJ2-4	TGTGCCAGCAGCTTAGCCCCCACTAGCGGGAGTGGAGGCATTCAGTACTTC	CASSLAPTSGSGGIQYF
TRBV27	TRBD1	-	TRBJ2-7	TGTGCCAGCAGTCCGTCAACAGGGGAGAGGGCTACCGAGCAGTACTTC	CASSPSTGERATEQYF
TRBV4-3	-	-	TRBJ2-7	TGCGCCAGCAGCCAGGAACAGGGAAACGAGCAGTACTTC	CASSQEQGNEQYF
TRBV29-1	TRBD1	-	TRBJ2-4	TGCAGCGTGACAGGGGACGGAGTAGACATTCAGTACTTC	CSVTGDGVDIQYF
TRBV27	TRBD1	-	TRBJ1-1	TGTGCCAGCAGTTTATATCAGGGGGCGGCGGCTTTCTTT	CASSLYQGAAAFF
TRBV6-6	TRBD1	-	TRBJ2-7	TGTGCCACCACAGGGGAGTCCTACGAGCAGTACTTC	CATTGESYEQYF
TRBV28	TRBD2	few	TRBJ2-3	TGTGCCAGCAGTTTAGACCTAAGGCTAGCGGGAGAAGATACGCAGTATTTT	CASSLDLRLAGEDTQYF
TRBV29-1	TRBD1	-	TRBJ1-2	TGCAGCGTTTTTTTGACAGGGGGCGACTATGGCTACACCTTC	CSVFLTGGDYGYTF
TRBV14	-	few	TRBJ2-5	TGTGCCAGCAGAGGGCAAGGGACCCAGTACTTC	CASRGQGTQYF
TRBV4-1	-	few	TRBJ1-1	TGCGCCAGCAGCCAAGATATGGTCACTGAAGCTTTCTTT	CASSQDMVTEAFF
TRBV7-2	TRBD1	few	TRBJ2-4	TGTGCCAGCAGCTCCCGTGGACAGGGGGGAGCCAAAAACATTCAGTACTTC	CASSSRGQGGAKNIQYF